These 16 T cell receptor beta chains share one sample of origin, sequenced in a study of blood T cell repertoires in COVID-19. Clones were sequenced by immunoSEQ multiplex PCR, and TCRdb holds only the in-frame ones, with some missing. The sample holds 150,000 to 190,000 clones, 85% seen once. Sequenced input: peripheral blood. Every receptor here comes from a woman aged 60 to 75 with COVID-19, enrolled during active disease.

The chain is built from TRBV11-2 and TRBJ2-1; 9 bases match TRBD2. The CDR3 is 17 residues long. Per the germline V gene, CDR1 is SGHAT and CDR2 is FQNNGV. The V and J ends lost 3 bases and 1 base, in that order; junction bases with no gene match: 7. The CDR3 spells CASSFSRRGGSYNEQFF. CDR3 nucleotide sequence: TGTGCCAGCAGCTTCTCTCGGCGGGGGGGTTCCTACAATGAGCAGTTCTTC.

CDR3 nucleotide sequence: TGTGCCAGCAGCCCTCAGGGATCAACCTATTCAGATACGCAGTATTTT. This encodes CASSPQGSTYSDTQYF. The chain uses TRBV7-3 and TRBJ2-3; possible D gene TRBD1, 5 bases. This CDR3 has 16 amino acids. Deletions cut 5 bases from V and 4 bases from J, with 19 bases between. Germline V gene data show CDR1 as SGHTA and CDR2 as FQGTGA.

V gene TRBV19 combines with J gene TRBJ1-2, with 7 nucleotides matching TRBD1. Germline values: CDR1 LNHDA, CDR2 SQIVND (reference sequence). V dropped 3 bases and J dropped 1; count of bases not matched to a gene: 2. CDR3 size: 14 residues. DNA for the CDR3: TGTGCCAGTAGTATTGGGACAGATAACTATGGCTACACCTTC. Translating gives CASSIGTDNYGYTF.

In this sample, this clone turned up once. The chain is built from TRBV6-5 and TRBJ2-3, with 9 bases aligning to TRBD1. Germline CDR1 and CDR2: MNHEY and SVGAGI. With 7 bases clipped from V and 4 bases from J, the junction kept 6 bases outside the gene matches. The CDR3 covers 14 residues. The CDR3 loop reads CASNARQGADTQYF. As DNA, the CDR3 is TGTGCCAGCAACGCGAGACAGGGGGCAGATACGCAGTATTTT.

V usage is TRBV4-1 and J usage is TRBJ1-1, with D maybe TRBD1 (5 bases). V was cut by 9 bases and J by 3 bases, with 11 bases left in between. The CDR3 covers 12 residues. Per germline, CDR1 MGHRA and CDR2 YSYEKL. CDR3 region: CARSIGDTEAFF. CDR3 bases: TGCGCCAGATCAATAGGGGACACTGAAGCTTTCTTT.

This chain joins TRBV6-6 and TRBJ1-5; D is unclear. Trimming removed 5 bases from V and 1 base from J, with 18 bases in between. In germline, CDR1 is MNHNY, CDR2 SVGAGI (reference sequence). CDR3 length equals 17 residues. The CDR3 DNA is TGTGCCAGCAGTCTTTCCCGAGGAGGCCAAAGCAATCAGCCCCAGCATTTT. Protein: CASSLSRGGQSNQPQHF.

J is TRBJ2-5 and V is TRBV9, with 9 bases matching TRBD2. This CDR3 spans 17 amino acids. CDR1 is SGDLS, CDR2 YYNGEE, per germline. V lost 3 bases to trimming and J lost 1 base; unmatched junction nucleotides: 10. The CDR3 is CASSARTPGLAQETQYF. As DNA, the CDR3 is TGTGCCAGCAGCGCACGAACCCCGGGACTAGCCCAAGAGACCCAGTACTTC.

This chain links TRBV18 with TRBJ1-1; 7 bases line up with TRBD1. The length of the CDR3 is 13 residues. Per the germline V gene, CDR1 is KGHSH and CDR2 is LQKENI. The V segment lost 5 bases and the J segment 3 bases; nucleotides outside the gene matches: 3. Written as DNA, the CDR3 is TGTGCCAGCTCATCTACAGGGGACACTGAAGCTTTCTTT. The encoded protein is CASSSTGDTEAFF.

V and J are TRBV6-5 and TRBJ2-1; 11 bases align to TRBD2. The CDR3 contains 14 residues. The germline V gene has CDR1 MNHEY and CDR2 SVGAGI. The V and J ends lost 7 bases and 7 bases, in that order; junction bases with no gene match: 6. The CDR3 DNA reads as TGTGCCAGCAAGATGACTAGCGGGGAAAATGAGCAGTTCTTC. Translating it yields CASKMTSGENEQFF.

Only a few counts were recorded for this clone. V gene TRBV7-6 combines with J gene TRBJ1-3; 7 bases are shared with TRBD1. Unmatched junction bases numbered 9, after V lost 4 bases and J lost 3 bases. CDR1 and CDR2 from the germline V gene are SGHVS and FNYEAQ. This CDR3 comprises 16 residues. The CDR3 region has the DNA TGTGCCAGCAGCTCGGATCCACAGGGGTTTGGAAACACCATATATTTT. Its protein is CASSSDPQGFGNTIYF.

This clone was observed a handful of times. The DNA of the CDR3 is TGTGCCAGCTCACTTCACCAGGGGGAAATGAACACTGAAGCTTTCTTT. Amino acids: CASSLHQGEMNTEAFF. This sequence joins TRBV18 and TRBJ1-1; 7 bases are shared with TRBD1. The germline gives CDR1 KGHSH, CDR2 LQKENI. V trimming: 4 bases; J trimming: 0 bases; junction bases outside the gene matches: 8. There are 16 residues in the CDR3.

The V gene is TRBV6-1, the J gene TRBJ1-5; D remains ambiguous. V was clipped by 1 base and J by 7 bases, with 5 bases between them. The CDR3 loop spans 12 amino acids. CDR1 and CDR2 from the germline V gene are MNHNS and SASEGT. Here the CDR3 DNA reads TGTGCCAGCAGTGAAGACATCCAGCCCCAGCATTTT. Its protein is CASSEDIQPQHF.

The J gene is TRBJ1-2, the V gene TRBV7-8, with 7 bases identical to TRBD1. The CDR3 consists of 15 residues. Germline CDR1 reads SGHVS; CDR2 reads FQNEAQ. V shed 5 bases, J shed 8 bases, and the junction held 14 bases outside the gene matches. CDR3 in DNA: TGTGCCAGCAGCCCGCAAGGGGGCGCCGTGGGGGGCTACACCTTC. Residues: CASSPQGGAVGGYTF.

The gene calls are TRBV7-9 and TRBJ2-5; 13 bases agree with TRBD2. CDR1 and CDR2 (germline): SEHNR, FQNEAQ (reference sequence). Unmatched junction bases numbered 6, after V lost 0 bases and J lost 5 bases. This CDR3 spans 17 amino acids. This chain's CDR3 is CASSLAPGLAGFETQYF. The CDR3 region has the DNA TGTGCCAGCAGCTTAGCGCCGGGACTAGCGGGATTTGAGACCCAGTACTTC.

This sequence joins TRBV13 and TRBJ2-1; TRBD2 matches at 8 bases. The CDR3 loop spans 15 amino acids. Germline trimming cut 3 bases from V and 7 bases from J; bases unmatched to any gene: 8. CDR1 is PRHDT, CDR2 FYEKMQ, per germline (reference sequence). The CDR3, as DNA: TGTGCCAGCAGCTTCGGAGCGGGAGTTTCAAATGAGCAGTTCTTC. Translated, it gives CASSFGAGVSNEQFF.

The genes are TRBV3-1 (or the pseudogene TRBV3-2) and TRBJ1-3; 8 bases agree with TRBD1. This CDR3 comprises 12 residues. Germline V lookup: CDR1 LGHDT, CDR2 YNNKEL (reference sequence). V was clipped by 8 bases and J by 5 bases; unmatched bases: 2. DNA for the CDR3: TGTGCCAGCGGACAGGGAAGAAACACCATATATTTT. The encoded protein is CASGQGRNTIYF.